Listed below are T cell receptor beta chains from one sample, sequenced in a study of shared clonotypes between healthy human individuals. Libraries were prepared by immunoSEQ multiplex PCR; TCRdb keeps only in-frame clonotypes and omits some of them. Altogether fewer than 700,000 clones are present, roughly four fifths being singletons, with the ten largest covering about 11%. Sequencing was done on a sample of PBMCs. The source of these receptors is a woman in her thirties or forties in good health. Some clones in this sample may be carry-over from other donors' samples. CDR3s include the opening cysteine and the closing phenylalanine or tryptophan. The D gene is left open where the match is weak. Rows give clone size only sometimes, using once, few, many, or a class for an expanded clone.

>TRBD2|TRBJ2-1|TRBV5-1|NA
TGCGCCAGCAGCCGTGAAACTAGCGGGAGCTACAATGAGCAGTTCTTC
CASSRETSGSYNEQFF
>NA|TRBJ2-5|TRBV25-1|NA
TGTGCCAGCAGTGAATGGGGGCCGTCGAGACAAGAGACCCAGTACTTC
CASSEWGPSRQETQYF
>TRBD1|TRBJ2-3|TRBV5-4|NA
TGTGCCAGCACCAAGGACAGGACAACTAGCACAGATACGCAGTATTTT
CASTKDRTTSTDTQYF
>TRBD1|TRBJ1-5|TRBV5-1|NA
TGCGCCAGCAGCGACGGGACAGGGAATCAGCCCCAGCATTTT
CASSDGTGNQPQHF
>NA|TRBJ1-1|TRBV5-1|NA
TGCGCCAGCAGCTTTTCACAGGGAGGCGGGATGAACACTGAAGCTTTCTTT
CASSFSQGGGMNTEAFF
>TRBD2|TRBJ2-7|TRBV11-2|few
TGTGCCAGCAGCTTATCCCATAGCGGGAGAGACGAGCAGTACTTC
CASSLSHSGRDEQYF
>TRBD1|TRBJ2-7|TRBV6-1|once
TGTGCCAGCAGGGGGGACAGGTATTCATACGAGCAGTACTTC
CASRGDRYSYEQYF
>TRBD2|TRBJ2-2|TRBV7-3|NA
TGTGCCAGCAGCCCGGGACTAGCGGGGGCGAACACCGGGGAGCTGTTTTTT
CASSPGLAGANTGELFF
>NA|TRBJ2-3|TRBV5-1|NA
TGCGCCAGCAACCCCCTAGCGCGATCGGCGGATACGCAGTATTTT
CASNPLARSADTQYF
>TRBD2|TRBJ2-2|TRBV29-1|NA
TGCAGCGTTGCCAGCGGGGGCACCGGGGAGCTGTTTTTT
CSVASGGTGELFF
>TRBD1|TRBJ1-1|TRBV7-2|NA
TGTGCCAGCAGCTCCGGGACAGGAGGTCGGTCGAACACTGAAGCTTTCTTT
CASSSGTGGRSNTEAFF
>TRBD2|TRBJ2-1|TRBV4-3|NA
TGCGCCAGCAGCCAAGAGGGACTAGGCTACAATGAGCAGTTCTTC
CASSQEGLGYNEQFF
>TRBD2|TRBJ2-3|TRBV7-2|NA
TGTGCCAGCAGCGCGCGACTAGCGGGCGCCACAGATACGCAGTATTTT
CASSARLAGATDTQYF
>NA|TRBJ1-1|TRBV4-2|NA
TGTGCCAGCAGCCAAGAGGTACAGGAACCCATGAACACTGAAGCTTTCTTT
CASSQEVQEPMNTEAFF
>TRBD1|TRBJ1-5|TRBV19|NA
TGTGCCAGTAGGGACAGGGCGGGCAATCAGCCCCAGCATTTT
CASRDRAGNQPQHF
>NA|TRBJ2-3|TRBV5-1|NA
TGCGCCAGCAGCTTGGATGGGGTCTCAGACACAGATACGCAGTATTTT
CASSLDGVSDTDTQYF
>TRBD2|TRBJ2-1|TRBV15|NA
TGTGCCACCAGCAGCGAACGGGGGGATGAGCAGTTCTTC
CATSSERGDEQFF
>NA|TRBJ1-4|TRBV19|NA
TGTGCCAGTAGAAGGGGTGGCAGTGAAAAACTGTTTTTT
CASRRGGSEKLFF
>NA|TRBJ2-2|TRBV6-6|once
TGTGCCAGCAGTTATCATCCCCCGGCAAACACCGGGGAGCTGTTTTTT
CASSYHPPANTGELFF
>NA|TRBJ2-7|TRBV7-9|NA
TGTGCCAGCAGCTCAAACCGGGGAGAGTGGTCCTACGAGCAGTACTTC
CASSSNRGEWSYEQYF
>NA|TRBJ1-1|TRBV5-5|NA
TGTGCCAGCAGCTTAGACATGGGGACTGAAGCTTTCTTT
CASSLDMGTEAFF
>TRBD1|TRBJ1-4|TRBV2|many
TGTGCCAGCAGTGGGAACAGGGGGGATGAAAAACTGTTTTTT
CASSGNRGDEKLFF
>NA|TRBJ1-5|TRBV27|NA
TGTGCCAGCAGTTTATTTGGACAGACCAATCAGCCCCAGCATTTT
CASSLFGQTNQPQHF
>NA|TRBJ2-7|TRBV19|NA
TGTGCCAGTAGTCCCCGGGGTAGCGACGGCGAGCAGTACTTC
CASSPRGSDGEQYF
>TRBD1|TRBJ2-3|TRBV6-5|NA
TGTGCCAGCAGTCAAAGACAGGGCTCAGATACGCAGTATTTT
CASSQRQGSDTQYF
>NA|TRBJ2-3|TRBV30|NA
TGTGCCTGGAGTGGGGGGGTTTCATTTCCAGATACGCAGTATTTT
CAWSGGVSFPDTQYF
>NA|TRBJ1-5|TRBV19|NA
TGTGCCAGTAGTTCTCAGAGGAATCAGCCCCAGCATTTT
CASSSQRNQPQHF
>NA|TRBJ1-4|TRBV6-5|few
TGTGCCAGCAGAAAGGGGGGCTGGGAAAAACTGTTTTTT
CASRKGGWEKLFF
>NA|TRBJ1-2|TRBV7-2|NA
TGTGCCAGCAGCCCCAGGGACTCCACGCGGGGCTACACCTTC
CASSPRDSTRGYTF
>NA|TRBJ2-5|TRBV4-1|NA
TGCGCCAGCAGCGATCTGCGGCAGCGGAGCTCCCAAGAGACCCAGTACTTC
CASSDLRQRSSQETQYF
>NA|TRBJ1-2|TRBV4-1|NA
TGCGCCAGCAGCCAAGAGAGACTCACTAACTATGGCTACACCTTC
CASSQERLTNYGYTF
>NA|TRBJ1-3|TRBV5-1|NA
TGCGCCAGCAGCTTAACGGGGGAGGCTAACACCATATATTTT
CASSLTGEANTIYF
>NA|TRBJ1-5|TRBV6-1|few
TGTGCCAGCAGTGAAACCCCCGACAGACCCAATCAGCCCCAGCATTTT
CASSETPDRPNQPQHF
>TRBD2|TRBJ2-1|TRBV5-4|NA
TGTGCCAGCAGCTTGGGGACTAGCGGCTACAATGAGCAGTTCTTC
CASSLGTSGYNEQFF
>TRBD1|TRBJ1-4|TRBV7-2|NA
TGTGCCAGCAGCTTAGTTCACGGGACAGTTGATGAAAAACTGTTTTTT
CASSLVHGTVDEKLFF
>NA|TRBJ1-1|TRBV10-3|NA
TGTGCCATCAGTGTAAATCGGATGAACACTGAAGCTTTCTTT
CAISVNRMNTEAFF
>TRBD1|TRBJ2-2|TRBV5-1|NA
TGCGCCAGCAGATTCACGGGACAGGGGAACACCGGGGAGCTGTTTTTT
CASRFTGQGNTGELFF
>NA|TRBJ2-1|TRBV10-2|NA
TGCGCCAGCAGTGGTTACAATGAGCAGTTCTTC
CASSGYNEQFF
>NA|TRBJ2-1|TRBV18|NA
TGTGCCAGCTCCCAGGGGAATGAGCAGTTCTTC
CASSQGNEQFF
>NA|TRBJ1-5|TRBV10-3|once
TGTGCCATCAGTGAAGGCACCCCTGGGCCCCAGCATTTT
CAISEGTPGPQHF
>NA|TRBJ2-7|TRBV30|NA
TGTGCCTGGAGTTTTATTGGGGGTGAGCAGTACTTC
CAWSFIGGEQYF
>NA|TRBJ1-2|TRBV18|NA
TGTGCCAGCTCAGCCGGGGCTAACTATGGCTACACCTTC
CASSAGANYGYTF